These 4 T cell receptor beta chains share one sample of origin, sequenced in a study of blood T cell repertoires in COVID-19. Some clones are missing from TCRdb's copy, which holds only in-frame ones; the method was immunoSEQ multiplex PCR. The sample includes over 110,000 clones, around 83% seen only once; the top ten take around 9.6%. Sequencing was done on a sample of peripheral blood. The receptors originated from a man between 60 and 75 years old with active or convalescent COVID-19.

In its sample, this clone was seen once. The chain employs TRBV2 and TRBJ1-2, with 9 bases matching TRBD1. The germline V gene has CDR1 SNHLY and CDR2 FYNNEI. V shed 3 bases, J shed 6 bases, and the junction held 5 bases outside the gene matches. There are 14 residues in the CDR3. The CDR3 DNA reads as TGTGCCAGCAGTGAGGACAGGGGACTTAATGGCTACACCTTC. Its translation is CASSEDRGLNGYTF.

The chain is built from TRBV30 and TRBJ1-5; 7 bases map to TRBD1. In germline, CDR1 is GTSNPN, CDR2 SVGIG (reference sequence). Trimming at V came to 6 bases and at J to 3 bases, leaving 5 bases not matched to a gene. The CDR3 length is 13 residues. CDR3 sequence: CACGTDYNQPQHF. The CDR3 nucleotides read TGTGCCTGCGGGACAGATTACAATCAGCCCCAGCATTTT.

J is TRBJ2-5 and V is TRBV18, with 8 bases lining up with TRBD1. This CDR3 has 15 amino acids. V shed 4 bases, J shed 1 base, and the junction held 5 bases outside the gene matches. Germline CDR1 KGHSH, CDR2 LQKENI. The CDR3 is CASSLNQGAQETQYF. The CDR3 bases are TGTGCCAGCTCACTAAACCAGGGGGCCCAAGAGACCCAGTACTTC.

This rearrangement joins TRBV7-2 to TRBJ1-1; possible D gene TRBD1, 6 bases. V dropped 5 bases and J dropped 1 base, with 11 bases sitting between them. This CDR3 comprises 14 residues. CDR1 is SGHTA, CDR2 FQGNSA, per germline. CDR3 amino acids: CASSRGWRNTEAFF. CDR3 nucleotide sequence: TGTGCCAGCAGCAGGGGGTGGAGGAACACTGAAGCTTTCTTT.